Listed here are 30 T cell receptor beta chains from one sample, sequenced in a study of blood T cell repertoires in COVID-19. Data came from immunoSEQ multiplex PCR; TCRdb stores just in-frame clones and leaves some out. The sample consists of a few hundred thousand clones, roughly 88% of them appearing once. The sample consisted of peripheral blood. The receptor source for this set is a woman aged 50 to 60 with acute or convalescent COVID-19.

The chain uses TRBV5-4 and TRBJ2-1, with D tentatively TRBD1 (6 bases). This CDR3 comprises 13 residues. The V gene's germline CDR1 is SGHNT and CDR2 YYREEE (reference sequence). CDR3 coding DNA: TGTGCAGCCGGAGGAGGCAGGGGCAATGAGCAGTTCTTC. Encoded protein: CAAGGGRGNEQFF.

The CDR3 DNA follows: TGTGCCAGCAGCCTTAGGGGACTCCAAAGCTCTGGGGCCAACGTCCTGACTTTC. It encodes CASSLRGLQSSGANVLTF. V is TRBV5-8 and J is TRBJ2-6; weak D call: TRBD2 (6 bases). The V gene lost 4 bases and the J gene lost 0 bases, with 17 bases spanning the gap. Germline V gene data show CDR1 as SGHTS and CDR2 as YDEGEE. This CDR3 is 18 amino acids long. Using reference TRBV5-8 and TRBJ2-6 for the parts outside the CDR3, the full variable domain is EAGVTQSPTHLIKTRGQQATLRCSPISGHTSVYWYQQALGLGLQFLLWYDEGEERNRGNFPPRFSGRQFPNYSSELNVNALELEDSALYLCASSLRGLQSSGANVLTFGAGSRLTVL.

V is TRBV5-1 and J is TRBJ1-4; D perhaps matches TRBD1 (6 bases). This CDR3 has 14 residues. Trimming removed 4 bases at V and 8 bases at J, with 15 bases between. Germline lookup yields CDR1 SGHRS and CDR2 YFSETQ. CDR3 nucleotides: TGCGCCAGCAGCCTAGGCACAGGGCGAGAAAAACTGTTTTTT. Amino acids: CASSLGTGREKLFF.

The chain recombines TRBV3-1 (or the pseudogene TRBV3-2) with TRBJ2-1, with TRBD2 identical over 9 bases. Germline V gives CDR1 LGHDT, CDR2 YNNKEL (reference sequence). V lost 0 bases and J lost 7; bases outside the gene matches: 7. The CDR3 contains 16 residues. CDR3 residues: CASSQEGSGSLNEQFF. CDR3 nucleotide sequence: TGTGCCAGCAGCCAAGAGGGTAGCGGGAGTTTAAATGAGCAGTTCTTC.

The J gene is TRBJ2-1, the V gene TRBV6-5; 9 bases agree with TRBD1. V dropped 6 bases and J dropped 1; count of bases not matched to a gene: 4. The CDR3 runs 15 residues. Per the germline V gene, CDR1 is MNHEY and CDR2 is SVGAGI. The chain's CDR3 is CASRAGTGSYNEQFF. The CDR3 DNA reads as TGTGCCAGCAGGGCCGGGACAGGGTCCTACAATGAGCAGTTCTTC.

In its sample, this clone was seen once. J is TRBJ2-3 and V is TRBV7-2, with TRBD2 matching over 7 bases. With 5 bases clipped from V and 3 bases from J, the junction kept 8 bases outside the gene matches. CDR3 length equals 15 residues. Germline CDR1 SGHTA, CDR2 FQGNSA. CDR3: CASSTSLAVTDTQYF. CDR3 coding DNA: TGTGCCAGCAGCACTTCGCTAGCGGTAACAGATACGCAGTATTTT. The full variable domain, rest sourced from reference TRBV7-2 and TRBJ2-3, is GAGVSQSPSNKVTEKGKDVELRCDPISGHTALYWYRQSLGQGLEFLIYFQGNSAPDKSGLPSDRFSAERTGGSVSTLTIQRTQQEDSAVYLCASSTSLAVTDTQYFGPGTRLTVL.

J is TRBJ1-5 and V is TRBV28; tentative D call: TRBD1 (6 bases). Germline lookup yields CDR1 MDHEN and CDR2 SYDVKM. The germline V and J ends were trimmed by 2 bases and 3 bases, with 17 bases remaining between them. This CDR3 is built from 17 residues. CDR3 protein: CASSLGGGDSYNQPQHF. The CDR3 coding sequence is TGTGCCAGCAGTTTAGGGGGCGGAGACAGTTACAATCAGCCCCAGCATTTT.

CDR3 region: CASSLTADSYYEQYF. CDR3 nucleotide sequence: TGTGCCAGCAGCTTAACGGCTGACAGCTACTACGAGCAGTACTTC. J is TRBJ2-7 and V is TRBV7-3; D possibly corresponds to TRBD1 (5 bases). Germline V gene lookup returns CDR1 SGHTA and CDR2 FQGTGA. This CDR3 is built from 15 residues. V was pared by 0 bases and J by 3 bases, with 12 bases between.

The V and J genes are TRBV11-3 and TRBJ2-5; D remains unclear. V was pared by 5 bases and J by 7 bases, with 11 bases between. CDR1 and CDR2 (germline): SGHNT, YENEEA. The CDR3 runs 12 residues. This CDR3 is CASSDLTGTQYF. Written as DNA, the CDR3 is TGTGCCAGCAGCGATCTTACGGGGACCCAGTACTTC.

The CDR3 DNA reads TGCGCCAGCAGCCAGACAAGTTATCAGCCCCAGCATTTT. Its translation: CASSQTSYQPQHF. V gene TRBV4-1 combines with J gene TRBJ1-5; D gene unclear. The germline V gene encodes CDR1 MGHRA and CDR2 YSYEKL. Trimming left V 3 bases short and J 5 bases short, with 8 bases between. The CDR3 has 13 amino acids.

V is TRBV11-2 and J is TRBJ2-1, with TRBD2 matching 14 bases. CDR1 is SGHAT, CDR2 FQNNGV, per germline. V gave up 5 bases and J gave up 5 bases; unmatched junction bases: 5. This CDR3 has 16 residues. This chain's CDR3 is CASSETSGRADNEQFF. In DNA form, the CDR3 reads TGTGCCAGCAGCGAGACTAGCGGGAGGGCCGACAATGAGCAGTTCTTC.

V is TRBV4-1 and J is TRBJ1-5; 7 nucleotides match TRBD1. The V gene end was trimmed by 5 bases and the J gene end by 3 bases; junction bases not matched to a gene: 7. The length of the CDR3 is 15 residues. CDR1 MGHRA and CDR2 YSYEKL come from the germline V gene. The CDR3 DNA reads TGCGCCAGCAGCACAGCCGACAGGGACAATCAGCCCCAGCATTTT. As protein: CASSTADRDNQPQHF.

This chain uses TRBV18 with TRBJ1-2; tentatively, D is TRBD1 (5 bases). The CDR3 extends over 14 amino acids. V was clipped by 0 bases and J by 8 bases, with 13 bases between them. Germline CDR1 is KGHSH and CDR2 is LQKENI. Written as DNA, the CDR3 is TGTGCCAGCTCACCACCGCGCAGGGTCAACGGCTACACCTTC. Amino acid sequence: CASSPPRRVNGYTF.

J is TRBJ1-6 and V is TRBV6-5; unclear D gene. Germline CDR1 and CDR2: MNHEY and SVGAGI. The CDR3 length is 14 residues. V was pared by 6 bases and J by 5 bases, with 11 bases between. This CDR3 reads CASRRGRDNSPLHF. DNA for the CDR3: TGTGCCAGCAGAAGAGGGAGGGATAATTCACCCCTCCACTTT.

As concerns this clone: The sample contains more than one DNA sequence encoding this CDR3. The V and J genes are TRBV28 and TRBJ1-3; D is unclear. V was shortened by 2 bases and J by 7 bases, with 3 bases between the two germline ends. Germline V gene lookup returns CDR1 MDHEN and CDR2 SYDVKM. CDR3 length equals 11 residues. CDR3 in amino acids: CASSLGNTIYF. The CDR3 DNA reads TGTGCCAGCAGTTTAGGCAACACCATATATTTT.

V is TRBV3-1 (or the pseudogene TRBV3-2) and J is TRBJ2-4, with D possibly being TRBD2 (6 bases). The CDR3 extends over 13 amino acids. V lost 3 bases, J lost 6 bases, and 9 bases lay in between. Germline values: CDR1 LGHDT, CDR2 YNNKEL (reference sequence). CDR3 in amino acids: CASSHGGSNIQYF. In nucleotides, the CDR3 is TGTGCCAGCAGCCATGGGGGGTCAAACATTCAGTACTTC.

Concerning this clone itself: The sample carries other DNA sequences with the same CDR3. V usage is TRBV5-1 and J usage is TRBJ2-7; D possibly corresponds to TRBD1 (6 bases). Germline V gene data show CDR1 as SGHRS and CDR2 as YFSETQ. V lost 1 base to trimming and J lost 4 bases, with 6 bases between them. The CDR3 consists of 12 residues. DNA of the CDR3: TGCGCCAGCAGCTTGCAGGGGTACGAGCAGTACTTC. Amino acid sequence: CASSLQGYEQYF.

J is TRBJ2-7 and V is TRBV2, with 7 bases lining up with TRBD1. Germline-derived CDR1 and CDR2 are SNHLY and FYNNEI. The V segment lost 6 bases and the J segment 1 base; nucleotides outside the gene matches: 6. This CDR3 comprises 14 residues. The CDR3 sequence is CASRGDSQSYEQYF. The CDR3 nucleotides are TGTGCCAGCAGGGGGGACAGCCAGTCCTACGAGCAGTACTTC.

This clone was found once. V is TRBV29-1 and J is TRBJ2-2; 7 nucleotides line up with TRBD2. Per the germline V gene, CDR1 is SQVTM and CDR2 is ANQGSEA. The CDR3 has 14 amino acids. The trim removed 3 bases at V and 4 bases at J, leaving 5 bases unmatched. The CDR3 is CSVDGGGVTGELFF. The CDR3 DNA sequence: TGCAGCGTTGACGGGGGAGGGGTCACCGGGGAGCTGTTTTTT.

V usage is TRBV6-5 and J usage is TRBJ1-5; maybe TRBD1 (5 bases). CDR1 is MNHEY and CDR2 is SVGAGI in the germline V gene. Trimming shortened V by 2 bases and J by 2 bases, and 10 bases separated the two germline ends. The CDR3 spans 15 residues. The chain's CDR3 is CASSYGGGGNQPQHF. CDR3 DNA: TGTGCCAGCAGTTACGGGGGGGGTGGCAATCAGCCCCAGCATTTT.

This chain joins TRBV20-1 and TRBJ2-1; TRBD2 agrees at 7 bases. After removal of 6 bases from V and 5 bases from J, the junction contained 13 bases not matched to a gene. There are 15 residues in the CDR3. Germline values: CDR1 DFQATT, CDR2 SNEGSKA (reference sequence). The CDR3 is CSASRSSGSHNEQFF. CDR3 nucleotide sequence: TGCAGTGCCAGTCGGTCTAGCGGTTCCCACAATGAGCAGTTCTTC.

The chain joins TRBV12-3 or TRBV12-4 to TRBJ2-3; possible D gene TRBD2, 5 bases. The CDR3 spans 13 residues. V lost 6 bases and J lost 5, with 12 bases in between. The CDR3, as DNA: TGTGCCAGCAGCTTTGGAGGCAGAGATACGCAGTATTTT. Amino acid sequence: CASSFGGRDTQYF.

This chain joins TRBV28 and TRBJ1-2, with D uncertain. CDR3 length: 13 residues. The V gene's germline CDR1 is MDHEN and CDR2 SYDVKM. Trimming pared 3 bases from V and 3 bases from J, leaving 8 bases between. This CDR3 is CASSFPGYYGYTF. DNA for the CDR3: TGTGCCAGCAGTTTCCCGGGGTACTATGGCTACACCTTC.

This chain uses TRBV29-1 with TRBJ1-2; TRBD1 agrees at 7 bases. Unmatched junction bases numbered 7, after V lost 7 bases and J lost 5 bases. The length of the CDR3 is 12 residues. Germline lookup yields CDR1 SQVTM and CDR2 ANQGSEA. In DNA, the CDR3 is TGCAGCGCGGAGGGACAGCGATATGGCTACACCTTC. Its translation: CSAEGQRYGYTF.

The chain recombines TRBV28 with TRBJ1-1, with 11 bases that match TRBD1. Trimming cost V 5 bases and J 7 bases; bases outside gene matches: 12. This CDR3 is built from 16 residues. CDR1 is MDHEN and CDR2 is SYDVKM in the germline V gene. The CDR3 region is CASSPTLGQGAIEAFF. The CDR3, as DNA: TGTGCCAGCAGTCCCACCCTCGGACAGGGGGCGATTGAAGCTTTCTTT.

Notes on this clone: This specimen includes other DNA sequences encoding the same CDR3. The chain links TRBV5-1 to TRBJ2-5; D is uncertain. This CDR3 region has 12 residues. Germline V CDR1 and CDR2: SGHRS, YFSETQ. Between the trimmed V and J ends, which lost 1 base and 3 bases, there was a span of 4 bases. The CDR3 sequence: CASSLTEETQYF. The CDR3 coding sequence is TGCGCCAGCAGCTTGACGGAAGAGACCCAGTACTTC.

This chain connects TRBV27 to TRBJ2-3; TRBD2 matches at 10 bases. Germline V gene data show CDR1 as MNHEY and CDR2 as SMNVEV (reference sequence). J gave up 4 bases and V 5 bases, and 9 bases lay outside the gene matches. The CDR3 extends over 16 amino acids. Written as DNA, the CDR3 is TGTGCCAGCAGTATACCGGGACTAGCGTCTCCAGATACGCAGTATTTT. This gives the protein CASSIPGLASPDTQYF.

This clone occurred once. V and J are TRBV28 and TRBJ2-1, with TRBD2 identical over 8 bases. After removal of 6 bases from V and 8 bases from J, the junction contained 12 bases not matched to a gene. Germline V CDR1 and CDR2: MDHEN, SYDVKM. This CDR3 is built from 15 residues. In DNA, the CDR3 is TGTGCCAGCAGCCGGCGGGGGGCGGGAAGGGATGAGCAGTTCTTC. This gives the protein CASSRRGAGRDEQFF. Full variable domain (remainder filled in from reference TRBV28 and TRBJ2-1): DVKVTQSSRYLVKRTGEKVFLECVQDMDHENMFWYRQDPGLGLRLIYFSYDVKMKEKGDIPEGYSVSREKKERFSLILESASTNQTSMYLCASSRRGAGRDEQFFGPGTRLTVL.

The DNA for the CDR3 is TGTGCCAGTAGGGGCGCCAGCTCCTACAATGAGCAGTTCTTC. Residues: CASRGASSYNEQFF. V and J are TRBV19 and TRBJ2-1; D gene unclear. This CDR3 has 14 amino acids. V was trimmed by 6 bases and J by 0 bases, leaving 9 bases between them. Germline V gene lookup returns CDR1 LNHDA and CDR2 SQIVND (reference sequence).

CDR3 amino acids: CAIGLAEETQYF. The DNA of the CDR3 is TGTGCCATAGGACTAGCGGAAGAGACCCAGTACTTC. The rearrangement joins TRBV10-3 to TRBJ2-5, with 10 bases aligning to TRBD2. This CDR3 has 12 residues. CDR1 is ENHRY and CDR2 is SYGVKD in the germline V gene. Trimming cost V 9 bases and J 3 bases; bases outside gene matches: 1.